The clone carrying this T cell receptor (beta chain) came up once. The antigen remains undetermined. Sequencing used immunoSEQ multiplex PCR; TCRdb keeps in-frame clones, though not all of them. The table has 25,000 to 30,000 clones, roughly 82% seen once. Germline V gene lookup returns CDR1 SEHNR and CDR2 FQNEAQ (reference sequence). The CDR3 has 17 amino acids. The data are from a study of somatic mutations in cytotoxic T cells in rheumatoid arthritis. Study information: Sorted by flow to nearly 100% purity were some V beta antibody-stained T-cell populations, including V beta1+ cells sequenced for TCRB. Study results and limitations: Rheumatoid arthritis patients were compared with age-matched healthy controls, and their CD8+ T-cell clonality did not differ significantly. Within the rheumatoid arthritis patients, CD8+ clonality went up as age increased (Spearman r=0.49). The same was not true of the healthy controls. A single CD8+ clone exceeded 20% of CD8+ cells in about an eighth of the roughly 60 patients.

The source is a man between 45 and 60 years old in good health. The J gene is TRBJ2-2, the V gene TRBV7-9; TRBD2 agrees at 8 bases. The sequenced sample consisted of CD8+ T cells sorted from blood. The CDR3 protein is CVQDVLAGTLDIGELFF. The CDR3 DNA follows: TGTGTTCAGGACGTGCTAGCGGGCACCCTAGACATCGGGGAGCTGTTTTTT.